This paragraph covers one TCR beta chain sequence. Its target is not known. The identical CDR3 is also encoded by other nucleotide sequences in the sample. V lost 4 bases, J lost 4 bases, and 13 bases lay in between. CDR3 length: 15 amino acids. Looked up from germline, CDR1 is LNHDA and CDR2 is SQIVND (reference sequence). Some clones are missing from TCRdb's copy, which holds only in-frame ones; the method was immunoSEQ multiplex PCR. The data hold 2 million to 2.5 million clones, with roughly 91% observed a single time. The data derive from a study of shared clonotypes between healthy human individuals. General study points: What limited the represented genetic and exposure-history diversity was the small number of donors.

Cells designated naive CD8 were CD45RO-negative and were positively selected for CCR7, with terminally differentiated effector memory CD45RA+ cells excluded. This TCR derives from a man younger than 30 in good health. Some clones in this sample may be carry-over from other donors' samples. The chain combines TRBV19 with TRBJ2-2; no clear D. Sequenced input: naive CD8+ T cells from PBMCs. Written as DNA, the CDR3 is TGTGCCAGTAGTAGTCATTTAGGGTCCACCGGGGAGCTGTTTTTT. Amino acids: CASSSHLGSTGELFF.